This TCR beta chain was recorded in a study of blood T cell repertoires in COVID-19. Background on the study: In each case, the material was cDNA or gDNA derived from T cells, B-cell-depleted T cells, or PBMCs.

The CDR3 is made up of 16 amino acids. In the original workflow: It was from reference gene primer amplification that nucleated cell counts were estimated. Libraries were prepared by immunoSEQ multiplex PCR; TCRdb keeps only in-frame clonotypes and omits some of them. V, J and clone size were drawn from that table, and D and trimming were deduced from the DNA. The data show hundreds of thousands of clones, with approximately 82% seen just once and roughly 8.2% held by the top ten. This clone is a singleton in its sample. One junction end does not reproduce the germline sequence, and a read error may be involved.

The source of this sequence is a woman between 50 and 59 years old with acute or convalescent COVID-19. The gene calls are TRBV5-3 and TRBJ1-4; 10 bases fit TRBD1. TRBV5-3 is recorded as an ORF, its role being uncertain. Sequencing was done on a sample of peripheral blood. CDR3 region: CARSLGEGTGASVLGF. CDR3 nucleotide sequence: TGTGCCAGAAGCTTGGGGGAAGGGACAGGGGCATCGGTCTTGGGGTTT.